Listed below are T cell receptor beta chains from one sample, sequenced in a study of regulatory T cells in long-lasting Graves disease. TCRdb reprocessed the multiplex PCR reads with MiXCR, giving one entry per CDR3 protein. The sample shows 300,000 to 500,000 distinct CDR3 sequences, under 25% of them seen only once. The sequences come from peripheral blood mononuclear cells (PBMCs), collected when the disease was refractory, from a patient treated with antithyroid drugs. Receptor source: a female donor with Graves disease. Both conserved end residues are part of each CDR3. The D gene is left open where the match is weak. Part of the rows lack a size; the others show once, few, many or a class for expanded clones.

.	TRBV19	TRBJ1-2	.	CASKQRPSGYTF	TGTGCCAGTAAACAGAGACCGTCGGGCTACACCTTC
.	TRBV11-2	TRBJ2-2	.	CASSLGFLGELFF	TGTGCCAGCAGCTTAGGTTTTTTGGGGGAGCTGTTTTTT
many	TRBV7-2	TRBJ1-4	.	CASSLVGGAMSSTNEKLFF	TGTGCCAGCAGCTTAGTGGGGGGCGCAATGTCGTCAACTAATGAAAAACTGTTTTTT
.	TRBV29-1	TRBJ2-4	.	CIATEVAKNIQYF	TGCATCGCGACAGAAGTAGCCAAAAACATTCAGTACTTC
many	TRBV3-1	TRBJ1-6	TRBD1	CASSQVEGASPLHF	TGTGCCAGCAGCCAAGTGGAGGGGGCTTCACCCCTCCACTTT
.	TRBV6-9	TRBJ2-5	.	CASSYPTGLVETQYF	TGTGCCAGCAGTTACCCTACAGGCCTGGTAGAGACCCAGTACTTC
.	TRBV19	TRBJ1-5	.	CASSHIGGNQPQHF	TGTGCCAGTAGTCATATAGGTGGCAATCAGCCCCAGCATTTT
.	TRBV9	TRBJ2-2	TRBD2	CASSSLASNTGELFF	TGTGCCAGCAGCTCACTAGCGTCCAACACCGGGGAGCTGTTTTTT
many	TRBV6-1	TRBJ1-5	TRBD1	CASSTRGDSSNQPQHF	TGTGCCAGCAGCACACGGGGGGACAGCAGCAATCAGCCCCAGCATTTT
.	TRBV12-3/TRBV12-4	TRBJ2-7	TRBD1	CASSLVKQGAFYEQYF	TGTGCCAGCAGTTTAGTAAAACAGGGGGCTTTCTACGAGCAGTACTTC
.	TRBV5-6	TRBJ2-2	.	CASSLVGRNTGELFF	TGTGCCAGCAGCTTGGTGGGGAGGAACACCGGGGAGCTGTTTTTT
.	TRBV28	TRBJ2-3	.	CASSLPLGTDTQYF	TGTGCCAGCAGTTTACCCCTCGGGACAGATACGCAGTATTTT
.	TRBV29-1	TRBJ1-3	TRBD1	CSVEVWDRGTGNTIYF	TGCAGCGTTGAAGTGTGGGACAGGGGGACTGGAAACACCATATATTTT
.	TRBV20-1	TRBJ2-7	TRBD1	CSARGLLATGGHYEQYF	TGCAGTGCTAGAGGCCTTTTGGCGACAGGGGGGCACTACGAGCAGTACTTC